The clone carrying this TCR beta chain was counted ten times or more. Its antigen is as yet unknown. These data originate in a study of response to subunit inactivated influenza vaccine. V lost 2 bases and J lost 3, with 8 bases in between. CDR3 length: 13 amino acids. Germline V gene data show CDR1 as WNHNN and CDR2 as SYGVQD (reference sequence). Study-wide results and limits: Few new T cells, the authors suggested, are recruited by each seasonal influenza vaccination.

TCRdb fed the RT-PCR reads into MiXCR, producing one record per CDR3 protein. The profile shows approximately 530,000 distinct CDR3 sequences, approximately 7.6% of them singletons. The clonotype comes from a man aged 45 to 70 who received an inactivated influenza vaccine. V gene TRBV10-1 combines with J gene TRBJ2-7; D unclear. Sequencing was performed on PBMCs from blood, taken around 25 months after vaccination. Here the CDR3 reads CASSEGIVYEQYF. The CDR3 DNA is TGCGCCAGCAGTGAGGGGATCGTCTACGAGCAGTACTTC.